These 12 T cell receptor beta chains came from one sample sequenced in a study of molecular identifiers for immune sequencing clone quantification. TCRdb analysed the PCR reads with MiXCR anew, one entry per CDR3 protein. The table shows over 600,000 distinct CDR3 sequences, with 20% occurring only once. The sequencing sample was made of naive CD8+ T cells from blood, with Jurkat cell RNA spiked in. The subset denotes: FACS-sorted CD8+CD4-CCR7+CD45RA+ naive T cells. These receptors all stem from a human donor in good health. Some libraries in this study had Jurkat cell RNA spiked in.

This clonotype has more than one count but fewer than ten. The rearrangement links TRBV15 to TRBJ2-7; D unresolved. V was pared by 1 base and J by 0 bases, with 10 bases between. Germline V gene lookup returns CDR1 LNHNV and CDR2 YYDKDF (reference sequence). The CDR3 is 15 amino acids. For the CDR3, the DNA is TGTGCCACCAGCAGAGGGGCGTATAGCTCCTACGAGCAGTACTTC. Encoded protein: CATSRGAYSSYEQYF.

The sample holds many counts of this clonotype. The chain employs TRBV3-1 and TRBJ2-2; no clear D gene. The ends were cut back, 1 base at V and 5 bases at J, with 11 bases in the middle. CDR1 is LGHDT and CDR2 is YNNKEL in the germline V gene (reference sequence). The CDR3 totals 15 residues. The CDR3 DNA reads TGTGCCAGCAGCCAAGTTGGGTGGAGTACCGGGGAGCTGTTTTTT. It codes for CASSQVGWSTGELFF.

This clonotype occurred many times. This chain links TRBV4-1 with TRBJ2-7, with D possibly matching TRBD2 (6 bases). V lost 0 bases, J lost 1 base, and 13 bases lay in between. The CDR3 runs 16 residues. The germline V gene encodes CDR1 MGHRA and CDR2 YSYEKL. DNA of the CDR3: TGCGCCAGCAGCCAAGATCCAGCGGGTCCGTCCTACGAGCAGTACTTC. Its translation is CASSQDPAGPSYEQYF.

This clonotype was found a few times. This chain uses TRBV27 with TRBJ2-2; a possible D gene is TRBD1 (6 bases). CDR3 length: 16 residues. Trimming pared 3 bases from V and 4 bases from J, leaving 15 bases between. CDR1 and CDR2 (germline): MNHEY, SMNVEV (reference sequence). The CDR3 here is CASSFTRGHRTGELFF. CDR3 bases: TGTGCCAGCAGTTTTACCAGGGGTCATCGCACCGGGGAGCTGTTTTTT.

This clonotype was seen repeatedly, ten times or more. The rearrangement links TRBV15 to TRBJ2-3; D gene unclear. CDR3 size: 15 residues. The V end was cut by 0 bases, the J end by 0 bases, with 7 bases between. Germline-derived CDR1 and CDR2 are LNHNV and YYDKDF (reference sequence). This chain's CDR3 is CATSRDLDSTDTQYF. In DNA, the CDR3 is TGTGCCACCAGCAGAGATTTGGACAGCACAGATACGCAGTATTTT. Supplemented by reference TRBV15 and TRBJ2-3, the full variable domain reads DAMVIQNPRYQVTQFGKPVTLSCSQTLNHNVMYWYQQKSSQAPKLLFHYYDKDFNNEADTPDNFQSRRPNTSFCFLDIRSPGLGDTAMYLCATSRDLDSTDTQYFGPGTRLTVL.

Ten or more counts support this clonotype. The genes are TRBV7-9 and TRBJ1-3, with a possible D match to TRBD1 (6 bases). V was trimmed by 8 bases and J by 0 bases, leaving 11 bases between them. CDR3 length: 14 amino acids. Germline V gives CDR1 SEHNR, CDR2 FQNEAQ (reference sequence). The CDR3 sequence is CASGDTNSGNTIYF. In DNA form, the CDR3 reads TGTGCCAGCGGGGACACCAACTCTGGAAACACCATATATTTT.

Ten or more counts support this clonotype. This chain uses TRBV30 with TRBJ2-5; 9 nucleotides match TRBD2. Germline V gene data show CDR1 as GTSNPN and CDR2 as SVGIG (reference sequence). V was pared by 5 bases and J by 5 bases, with 6 bases of the junction left unmatched. CDR3 length equals 13 residues. As DNA, the CDR3 is TGTGCCTGGTTAGCGGGAGATTTTGAGACCCAGTACTTC. Residues: CAWLAGDFETQYF.

The genes are TRBV30 and TRBJ2-1; possible D gene TRBD1, 6 bases. CDR1 and CDR2 (germline): GTSNPN, SVGIG (reference sequence). This CDR3 has 14 residues. Trimming took 5 bases from V and 9 from J, leaving 20 bases between them. In nucleotides, the CDR3 is TGTGCCTGGGGGGCAGGGGCGGTCCCGGGTGAGCAGTTCTTC. The encoded protein is CAWGAGAVPGEQFF. Full variable domain (rest looked up from reference TRBV30 and TRBJ2-1): SQTIHQWPATLVQPVGSPLSLECTVEGTSNPNLYWYRQAAGRGLQLLFYSVGIGQISSEVPQNLSASRPQDRQFILSSKKLLLSDSGFYLCAWGAGAVPGEQFFGPGTRLTVL.

With respect to this clonotype: Just one base apart from a much larger clone, this may be a read error. This sequence joins TRBV30 and TRBJ1-5; no clear D. Germline V gene data show CDR1 as GTSNPN and CDR2 as SVGIG (reference sequence). The CDR3 spans 13 residues. The CDR3 DNA is TGTGCCTGGAGTGTACGCCTCAATCGGCCCCAGCATTTT. It codes for CAWSVRLNRPQHF.

This clonotype was seen repeatedly, ten times or more. The J gene is TRBJ2-3, the V gene TRBV20-1; no reliable D call. Trimming removed 8 bases from V and 3 bases from J, with 18 bases in between. Germline CDR1 and CDR2: DFQATT and SNEGSKA (reference sequence). The CDR3 spans 14 residues. DNA of the CDR3: TGCAGTTACAGTGAAGGCCTCTTGACAGATACGCAGTATTTT. It is translated as CSYSEGLLTDTQYF.

Regarding this clonotype: A much larger clone lies a single base off, so this may be a read error. J is TRBJ2-4 and V is TRBV7-2; D is perhaps TRBD1 or TRBD2 (5 bases each). This CDR3 spans 16 amino acids. Germline V gene data show CDR1 as SGHTA and CDR2 as FQGNSA. In DNA form, the CDR3 reads TGTGCCAGTTCCGGGACGGAAGATCTAGCCAAAAACACTCAGTACTTC. As protein: CASSGTEDLAKNTQYF. The variable domain in full, with the rest retrieved from reference TRBV7-2 and TRBJ2-4, is GAGVSQSPSNKVTEKGKDVELRCDPISGHTALYWYRQSLGQGLEFLIYFQGNSAPDKSGLPSDRFSAERTGGSVSTLTIQRTQQEDSAVYLCASSGTEDLAKNTQYFGAGTRLSVL.

This clonotype was detected many times. The DNA for the CDR3 is TGTGCCAGCAGCCAGGCGGGACAGAGCTCCTACAATGAGCAGTTCTTC. This gives the protein CASSQAGQSSYNEQFF. V is TRBV13 and J is TRBJ2-1; possibly TRBD1 for D (7 bases). Looked up from germline, CDR1 is PRHDT and CDR2 is FYEKMQ (reference sequence). This CDR3 is built from 16 residues. V lost 5 bases, J lost 0 bases, and 14 bases lay in between.